The T cell receptor (beta chain) under discussion was sequenced for a study of cytomegalovirus exposure and HLA in healthy donors. Broader study findings: It was found in a later analysis that first-cohort TCR clusters tended to co-occur in the 130 or so validation repertoires. It was 150 or so TCR beta chains that were listed as cytomegalovirus-associated. There were a few CMV-associated chains whose specificity for CMV antigens was confirmed in vitro.

As concerns this clone: Its cognate antigen is unknown.

Separate from the roughly 700-subject first cohort, the 120-subject validation cohort was the one that the donors belonged to. The table came from immunoSEQ multiplex PCR; TCRdb's copy has only in-frame clones and leaves some out. The data contain about 130,000 clones, nearly 90% of them singletons. V gave up 5 bases and J gave up 6 bases; unmatched junction bases: 10. The CDR3 totals 15 residues. CDR1 is MDHEN and CDR2 is SYDVKM in the germline V gene. The chain joins TRBV28 to TRBJ2-1; 7 positions agree with TRBD1. The receptor was isolated from a woman between 18 and 29 years old in good health and CMV-seronegative. Sequenced material: PBMCs. The CDR3 spells CASSRTGTDPNEQFF. The CDR3 region has the DNA TGTGCCAGCAGTCGTACCGGGACAGACCCCAATGAGCAGTTCTTC. The full variable domain, in which reference TRBV28 and TRBJ2-1 provide the parts outside the CDR3, is DVKVTQSSRYLVKRTGEKVFLECVQDMDHENMFWYRQDPGLGLRLIYFSYDVKMKEKGDIPEGYSVSREKKERFSLILESASTNQTSMYLCASSRTGTDPNEQFFGPGTRLTVL.